This T cell receptor beta chain was identified during a study of blood T cells in healthy people across ages. This clonotype has ten or more counts. A sample-barcoded 5' primer and a J-beta primer mix were used in a second PCR of about 7 to 12 cycles. Each cDNA molecule carried a tag from a template-switch adaptor that contained 12 random nucleotides. In TCRdb, the 5' RACE reads were re-called with MiXCR into one record per CDR3 protein. Of 850,000 or so distinct CDR3 sequences listed, 29% are singletons. Germline CDR1 is SGHDT and CDR2 is YYEEEE. The CDR3 covers 15 residues. V dropped 4 bases and J dropped 3 bases, with 15 bases sitting between them.

The sequence was obtained from an elderly woman in good health. The gene calls are TRBV5-6 and TRBJ2-3; a possible D gene is TRBD1 (5 bases). The source material was blood. The CDR3 DNA is TGTGCCAGCAGCAGGACACGAAAACAGACAGATACGCAGTATTTT. As protein: CASSRTRKQTDTQYF.